This TCR beta chain derives from a study of blood T cell repertoires in COVID-19. Study-level background: From T cells, B-cell-depleted T cells, or PBMCs came the material, which was cDNA or gDNA.

Germline V CDR1 and CDR2: MRHNA, SNTAGT. J was trimmed by 4 bases and V by 3 bases; bases with no gene match: 1. The CDR3 consists of 16 residues. Data came from immunoSEQ multiplex PCR; TCRdb stores just in-frame clones and leaves some out. Counted here are fewer than 250,000 clones, 83% occurring once; the ten biggest clones make up around 3.5%. This clone was recorded only once. The receptor comes from a woman aged 40 to 55 who had been exposed to COVID-19. The sequenced material came from PBMCs or T cells enriched from blood (not recorded which). The chain couples TRBV6-4 to TRBJ2-3; TRBD2 aligns across 16 bases. For the CDR3, the DNA is TGTGCCAGCAGTGAGGGACTAGCGGGGGGGCCAGATACGCAGTATTTT. Protein product: CASSEGLAGGPDTQYF.